This TCR beta chain was retrieved from a study of identifying expanded T cells in peripheral blood. Some clones are missing from TCRdb's copy, which holds only in-frame ones; the method was immunoSEQ multiplex PCR. Among about 110,000 clones listed, about 88% were seen once. The germline gives CDR1 LNHDA, CDR2 SQIVND (reference sequence). This CDR3 is built from 13 residues. The V end lost 8 bases, the J end lost 4 bases, and 14 bases lay between the germline ends. As for this clone: What it binds is not known.

Study-level findings and limits: Variance in clone template counts between approximately 2-week samples significantly increased with total template count across all healthy donors. Differentially abundant clones: about 1.2 between replicates, 16.4 at 2 to 3 weeks, more than 18 at four.

Collection occurred without any documented infections or immune events in donors. Material: blood. This clonotype originated in a person aged 18 to 70 in good health. The gene calls are TRBV19 and TRBJ1-2; D may be TRBD1 (6 bases). As DNA, the CDR3 is TGTGCCAGTCAAGAGACAGGCCCCTATGGCTACACCTTC. It translates to CASQETGPYGYTF.